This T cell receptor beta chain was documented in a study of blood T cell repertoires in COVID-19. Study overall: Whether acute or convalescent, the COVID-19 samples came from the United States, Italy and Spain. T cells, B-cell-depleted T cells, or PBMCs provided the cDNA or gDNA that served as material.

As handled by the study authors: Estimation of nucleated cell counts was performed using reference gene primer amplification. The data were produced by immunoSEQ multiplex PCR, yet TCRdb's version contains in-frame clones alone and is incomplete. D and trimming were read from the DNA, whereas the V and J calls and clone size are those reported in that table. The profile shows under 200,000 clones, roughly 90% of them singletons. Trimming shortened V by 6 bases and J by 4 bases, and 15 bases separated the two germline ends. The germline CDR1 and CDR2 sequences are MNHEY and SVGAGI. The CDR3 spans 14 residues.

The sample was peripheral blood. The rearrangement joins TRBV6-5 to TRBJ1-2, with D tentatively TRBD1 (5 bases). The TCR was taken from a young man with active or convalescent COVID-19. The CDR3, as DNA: TGTGCCAGCAGGGTAGGACAAGCCGTCTATGGCTACACCTTC. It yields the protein CASRVGQAVYGYTF.